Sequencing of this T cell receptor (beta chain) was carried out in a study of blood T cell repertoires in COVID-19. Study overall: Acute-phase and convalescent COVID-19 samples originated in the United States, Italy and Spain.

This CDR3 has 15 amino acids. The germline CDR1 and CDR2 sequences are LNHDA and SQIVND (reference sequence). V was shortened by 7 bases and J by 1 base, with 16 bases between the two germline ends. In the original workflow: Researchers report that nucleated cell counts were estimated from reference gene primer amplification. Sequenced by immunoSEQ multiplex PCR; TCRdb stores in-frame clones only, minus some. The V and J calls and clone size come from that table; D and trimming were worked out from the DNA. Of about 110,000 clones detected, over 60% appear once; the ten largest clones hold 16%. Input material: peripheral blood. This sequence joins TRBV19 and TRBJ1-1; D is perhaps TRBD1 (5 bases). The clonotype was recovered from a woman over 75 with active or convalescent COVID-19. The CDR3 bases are TGTGCCAGTACCCCGATATACAGGAAGAACACTGAAGCTTTCTTT. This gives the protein CASTPIYRKNTEAFF. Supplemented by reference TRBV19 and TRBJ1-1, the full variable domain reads DGGITQSPKYLFRKEGQNVTLSCEQNLNHDAMYWYRQDPGQGLRLIYYSQIVNDFQKGDIAEGYSVSREKKESFPLTVTSAQKNPTAFYLCASTPIYRKNTEAFFGQGTRLTVV.